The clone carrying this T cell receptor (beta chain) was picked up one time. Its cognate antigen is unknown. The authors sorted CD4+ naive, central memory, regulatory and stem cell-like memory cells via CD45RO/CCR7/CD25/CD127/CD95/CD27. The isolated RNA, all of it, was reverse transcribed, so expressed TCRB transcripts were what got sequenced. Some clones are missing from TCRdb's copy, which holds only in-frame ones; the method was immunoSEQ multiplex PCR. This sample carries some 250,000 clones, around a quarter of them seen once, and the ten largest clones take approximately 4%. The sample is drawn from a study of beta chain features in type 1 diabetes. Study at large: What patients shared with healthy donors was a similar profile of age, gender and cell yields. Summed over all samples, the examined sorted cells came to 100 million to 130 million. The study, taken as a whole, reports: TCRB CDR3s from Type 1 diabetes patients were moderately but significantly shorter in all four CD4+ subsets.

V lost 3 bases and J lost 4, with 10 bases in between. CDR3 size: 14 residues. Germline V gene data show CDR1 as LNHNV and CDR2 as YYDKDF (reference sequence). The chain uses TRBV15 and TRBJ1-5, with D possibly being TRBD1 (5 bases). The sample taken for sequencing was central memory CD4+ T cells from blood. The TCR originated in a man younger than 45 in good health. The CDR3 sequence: CATSRGEINQPQHF. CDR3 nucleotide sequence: TGTGCCACCAGCAGGGGGGAGATTAATCAGCCCCAGCATTTT.